This T cell receptor (beta chain) was profiled in a study of T cells expressing NK-cell markers. Overall study context: From sorted CD3+CD56+NKG2C+, CD3+CD56+NKG2C- and CD3+CD56-NKG2C+ T cells came the TCR beta repertoires. Seven of the eight sequenced donors were HCMV-seropositive; one was seronegative.

The germline V gene has CDR1 DFQATT and CDR2 SNEGSKA (reference sequence). CDR3 length: 13 residues. TCRdb re-called the 5' RACE reads, yielding one record per CDR3 amino acid sequence without DNA. The sample is made up of 200,000 to 300,000 distinct CDR3 sequences, and the top ten hold about 4% of it. This TCR was sampled from a woman aged 18 to 75 in good health. The chain is built from TRBV20-1 and TRBJ2-5; TCRdb designates TRBD1, a call that cannot be tested without DNA. Specimen: blood T cells: a sorted CD56 or NKG2C T cell subset, CD4+ or CD8+ T cells, or bulk PBMC T cells (not recorded which). This CDR3 is CSAHWTGQETQYF.